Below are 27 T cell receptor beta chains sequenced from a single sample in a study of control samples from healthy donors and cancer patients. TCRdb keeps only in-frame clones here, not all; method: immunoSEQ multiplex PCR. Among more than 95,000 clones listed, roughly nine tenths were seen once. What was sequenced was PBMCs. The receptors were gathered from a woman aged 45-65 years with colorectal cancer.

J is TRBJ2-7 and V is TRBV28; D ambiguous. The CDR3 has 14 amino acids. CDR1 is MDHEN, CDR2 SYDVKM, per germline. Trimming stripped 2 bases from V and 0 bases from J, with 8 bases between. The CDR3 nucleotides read TGTGCCAGCAGTTTAGGGCCAGTCTCCTACGAGCAGTACTTC. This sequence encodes CASSLGPVSYEQYF.

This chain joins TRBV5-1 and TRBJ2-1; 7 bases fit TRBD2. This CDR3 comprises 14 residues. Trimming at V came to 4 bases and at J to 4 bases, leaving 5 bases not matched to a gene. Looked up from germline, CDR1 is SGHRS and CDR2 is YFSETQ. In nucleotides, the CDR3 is TGCGCCAGCAGCGCCCTAGCGGTTTACAATGAGCAGTTCTTC. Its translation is CASSALAVYNEQFF.

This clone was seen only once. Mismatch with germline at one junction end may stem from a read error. CDR3 amino acids: CSVQEAGRETQYF. CDR3 DNA: TGCAGCGTTCAAGAGGCCGGTCGGGAGACCCAGTACTTC. The chain joins TRBV29-1 to TRBJ2-5; no reliable D call. Germline V lookup: CDR1 SQVTM, CDR2 ANQGSEA. The CDR3 has 13 amino acids.

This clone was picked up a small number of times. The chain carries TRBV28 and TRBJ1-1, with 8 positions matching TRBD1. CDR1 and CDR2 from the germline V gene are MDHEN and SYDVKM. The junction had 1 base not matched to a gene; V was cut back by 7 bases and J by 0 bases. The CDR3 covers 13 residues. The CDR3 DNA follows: TGTGCCAGCACGGACAGGGTGAACACTGAAGCTTTCTTT. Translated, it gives CASTDRVNTEAFF.

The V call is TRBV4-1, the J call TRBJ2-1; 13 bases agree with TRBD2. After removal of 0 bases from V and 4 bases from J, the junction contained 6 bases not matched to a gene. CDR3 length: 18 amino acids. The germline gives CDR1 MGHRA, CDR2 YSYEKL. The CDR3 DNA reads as TGCGCCAGCAGCCAAGATGGACTAGCGGGGGAATTATACAATGAGCAGTTCTTC. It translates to CASSQDGLAGELYNEQFF.

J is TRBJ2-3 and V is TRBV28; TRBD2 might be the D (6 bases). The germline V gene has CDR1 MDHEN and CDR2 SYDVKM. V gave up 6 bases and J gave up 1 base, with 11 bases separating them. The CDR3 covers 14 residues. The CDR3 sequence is CASRRDGGTDTQYF. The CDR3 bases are TGTGCCAGCAGGCGGGACGGAGGCACAGATACGCAGTATTTT.

The CDR3 nucleotides are TGTGCCAGCAGCATACAGGGGGCGACTGAAGCTTTCTTT. Translated, it gives CASSIQGATEAFF. The rearrangement links TRBV7-3 to TRBJ1-1; 9 bases agree with TRBD1. After removal of 5 bases from V and 5 bases from J, the junction contained 3 bases not matched to a gene. The length of the CDR3 is 13 residues. The germline CDR1 and CDR2 sequences are SGHTA and FQGTGA. Combining the CDR3 with reference TRBV7-3 and TRBJ1-1 gives the whole variable domain GAGVSQTPSNKVTEKGKYVELRCDPISGHTALYWYRQSLGQGPEFLIYFQGTGAADDSGLPNDRFFAVRPEGSVSTLKIQRTERGDSAVYLCASSIQGATEAFFGQGTRLTVV.

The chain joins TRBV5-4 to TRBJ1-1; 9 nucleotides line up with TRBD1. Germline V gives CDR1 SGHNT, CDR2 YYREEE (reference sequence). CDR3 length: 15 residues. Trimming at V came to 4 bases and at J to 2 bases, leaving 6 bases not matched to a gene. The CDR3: CASSDRDRVNTEAFF. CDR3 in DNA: TGTGCCAGCAGCGACCGGGACAGGGTAAACACTGAAGCTTTCTTT.

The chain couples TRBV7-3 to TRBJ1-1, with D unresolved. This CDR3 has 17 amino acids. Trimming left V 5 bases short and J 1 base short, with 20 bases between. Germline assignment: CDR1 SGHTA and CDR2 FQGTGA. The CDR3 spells CASSESPGPVTNTEAFF. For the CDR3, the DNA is TGTGCCAGCAGCGAAAGCCCCGGCCCGGTTACGAACACTGAAGCTTTCTTT.

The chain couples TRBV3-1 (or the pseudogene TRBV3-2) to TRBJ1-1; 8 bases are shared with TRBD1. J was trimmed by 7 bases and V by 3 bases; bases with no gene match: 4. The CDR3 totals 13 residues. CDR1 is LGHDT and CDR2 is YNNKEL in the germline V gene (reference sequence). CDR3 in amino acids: CASSHGTGGEAFF. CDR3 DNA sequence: TGTGCCAGCAGCCACGGAACAGGGGGTGAAGCTTTCTTT.

The CDR3 DNA follows: TGCGCCAGCAGCCCGAACTGGGGAAACACTGAAGCTTTCTTT. Its protein is CASSPNWGNTEAFF. V usage is TRBV5-1 and J usage is TRBJ1-1, with D hard to call. With 4 bases removed from V and 2 bases from J, the gap between germline ends came to 12 bases. The CDR3 spans 14 residues. Germline V lookup: CDR1 SGHRS, CDR2 YFSETQ.

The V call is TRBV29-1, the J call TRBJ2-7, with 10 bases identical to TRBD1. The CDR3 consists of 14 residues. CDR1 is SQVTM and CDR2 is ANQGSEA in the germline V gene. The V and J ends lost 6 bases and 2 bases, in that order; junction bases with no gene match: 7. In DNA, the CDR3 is TGCAGCGTCGGGGGGACAGGGGTAGCCTACGAGCAGTACTTC. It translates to CSVGGTGVAYEQYF.

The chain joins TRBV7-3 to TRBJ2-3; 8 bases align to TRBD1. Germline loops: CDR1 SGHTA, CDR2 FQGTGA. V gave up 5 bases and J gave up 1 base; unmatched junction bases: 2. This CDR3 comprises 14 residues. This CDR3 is CASSPTGGTDTQYF. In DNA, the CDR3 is TGTGCCAGCAGCCCGACAGGGGGCACAGATACGCAGTATTTT.

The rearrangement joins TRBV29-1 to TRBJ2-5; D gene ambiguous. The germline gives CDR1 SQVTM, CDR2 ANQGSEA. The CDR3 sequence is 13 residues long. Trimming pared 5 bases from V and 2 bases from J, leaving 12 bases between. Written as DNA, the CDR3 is TGCAGCGTTCCGAAGGAACAGCAAGAGACCCAGTACTTC. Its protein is CSVPKEQQETQYF. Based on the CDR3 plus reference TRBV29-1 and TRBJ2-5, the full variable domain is SAVISQKPSRDICQRGTSLTIQCQVDSQVTMMFWYRQQPGQSLTLIATANQGSEATYESGFVIDKFPISRPNLTFSTLTVSNMSPEDSSIYLCSVPKEQQETQYFGPGTRLLVL.

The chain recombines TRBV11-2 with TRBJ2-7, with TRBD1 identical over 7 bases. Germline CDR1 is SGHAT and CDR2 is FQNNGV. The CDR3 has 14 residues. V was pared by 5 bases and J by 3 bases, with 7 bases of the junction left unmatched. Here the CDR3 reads CASSPQTGSYEQYF. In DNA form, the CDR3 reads TGTGCCAGCAGCCCGCAGACAGGGAGCTACGAGCAGTACTTC.

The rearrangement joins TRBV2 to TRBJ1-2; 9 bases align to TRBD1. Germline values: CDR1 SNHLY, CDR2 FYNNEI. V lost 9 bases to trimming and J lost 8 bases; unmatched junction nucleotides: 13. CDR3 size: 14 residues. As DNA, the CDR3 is TGTGCCAGTAAGAGAACACAGGGGGCTAAAGGCTACACCTTC. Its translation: CASKRTQGAKGYTF.

The CDR3 nucleotides are TGTGCCAGCAGCTCAGTATCGGCGGGGGGCCAAGAGACCCAGTACTTC. Translated, it gives CASSSVSAGGQETQYF. The chain has TRBV11-2 and TRBJ2-5, with 8 bases aligning to TRBD2. Germline V gene sequence: CDR1 SGHAT, CDR2 FQNNGV. CDR3 length: 16 amino acids. V lost 4 bases, J lost 1 base, and 8 bases stayed unmatched. The full variable domain, completed using reference TRBV11-2 and TRBJ2-5, is EAGVAQSPRYKIIEKRQSVAFWCNPISGHATLYWYQQILGQGPKLLIQFQNNGVVDDSQLPKDRFSAERLKGVDSTLKIQPAKLEDSAVYLCASSSVSAGGQETQYFGPGTRLLVL.

CDR3 loop: CASQDLGTSTDTQYF. The CDR3 bases are TGTGCCAGTCAGGACCTAGGGACTAGCACAGATACGCAGTATTTT. V and J are TRBV19 and TRBJ2-3, with a possible D match to TRBD2 (6 bases). CDR1 is LNHDA, CDR2 SQIVND, per germline (reference sequence). Deletions cut 8 bases from V and 0 bases from J, with 15 bases between. This CDR3 spans 15 amino acids.

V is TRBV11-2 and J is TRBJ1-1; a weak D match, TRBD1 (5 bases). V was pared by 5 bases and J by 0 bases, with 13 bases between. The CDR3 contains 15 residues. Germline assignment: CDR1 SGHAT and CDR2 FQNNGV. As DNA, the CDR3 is TGTGCCAGCAGCGCCGAACGACAGTTGAACACTGAAGCTTTCTTT. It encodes CASSAERQLNTEAFF.

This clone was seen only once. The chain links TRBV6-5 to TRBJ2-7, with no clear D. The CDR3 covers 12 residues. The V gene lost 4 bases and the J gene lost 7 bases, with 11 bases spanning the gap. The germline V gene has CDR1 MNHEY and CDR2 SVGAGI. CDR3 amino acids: CASSSYGREQYF. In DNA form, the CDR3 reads TGTGCCAGCAGTTCATATGGTAGGGAGCAGTACTTC.

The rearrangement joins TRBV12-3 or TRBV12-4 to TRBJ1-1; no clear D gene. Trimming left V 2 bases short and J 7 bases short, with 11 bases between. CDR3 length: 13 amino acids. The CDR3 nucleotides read TGTGCCAGCAGTTTAACGGACGGAGATGAAGCTTTCTTT. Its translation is CASSLTDGDEAFF.

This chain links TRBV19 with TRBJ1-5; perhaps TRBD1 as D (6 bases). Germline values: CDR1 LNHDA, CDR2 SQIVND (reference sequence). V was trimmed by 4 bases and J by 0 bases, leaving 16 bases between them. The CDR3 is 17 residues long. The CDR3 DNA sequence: TGTGCCAGTAGTAAGGCCTTCGACAGGTATAGCAATCAGCCCCAGCATTTT. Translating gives CASSKAFDRYSNQPQHF.

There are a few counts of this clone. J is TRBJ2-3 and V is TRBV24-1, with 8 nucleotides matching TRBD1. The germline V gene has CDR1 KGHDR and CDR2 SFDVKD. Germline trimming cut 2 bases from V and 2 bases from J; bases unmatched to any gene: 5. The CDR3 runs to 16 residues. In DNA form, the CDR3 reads TGTGCCACCAGTGATTCCCGGACAGGGACCACAGATACGCAGTATTTT. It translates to CATSDSRTGTTDTQYF.

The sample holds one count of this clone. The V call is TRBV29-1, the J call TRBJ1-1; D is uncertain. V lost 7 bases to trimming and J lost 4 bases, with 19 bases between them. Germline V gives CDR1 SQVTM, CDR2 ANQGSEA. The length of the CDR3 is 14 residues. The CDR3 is CSGTRTRRLTEAFF. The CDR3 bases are TGCAGCGGAACAAGGACGCGAAGGCTCACTGAAGCTTTCTTT.

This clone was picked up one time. The CDR3: CASRFPETGRNEQFF. In DNA, the CDR3 is TGTGCCAGCAGGTTCCCCGAGACAGGGCGCAATGAGCAGTTCTTC. J is TRBJ2-1 and V is TRBV11-2; 7 bases align to TRBD1. CDR3 size: 15 residues. CDR1 is SGHAT, CDR2 FQNNGV, per germline. Unmatched junction bases numbered 11, after V lost 6 bases and J lost 6 bases.

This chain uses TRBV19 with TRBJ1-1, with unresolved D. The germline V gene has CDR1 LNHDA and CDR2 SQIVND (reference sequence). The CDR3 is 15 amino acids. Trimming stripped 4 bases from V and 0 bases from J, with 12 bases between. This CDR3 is CASSKLGEMNTEAFF. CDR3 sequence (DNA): TGTGCCAGTAGTAAGCTTGGAGAGATGAACACTGAAGCTTTCTTT.

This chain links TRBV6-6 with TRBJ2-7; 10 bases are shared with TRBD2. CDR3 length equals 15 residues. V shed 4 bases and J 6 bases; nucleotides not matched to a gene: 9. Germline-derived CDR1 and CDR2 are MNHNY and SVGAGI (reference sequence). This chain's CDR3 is CASSLAGGLRVEQYF. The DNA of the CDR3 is TGTGCCAGCAGTTTAGCGGGAGGCCTCCGCGTCGAGCAGTACTTC.